The 25 T cell receptor beta chains given below trace back to one sample, sequenced in a study of T cell changes during pregnancy in multiple sclerosis. Measured with immunoSEQ multiplex PCR; TCRdb has only the in-frame clones, and not every one. Of 40,000 to 50,000 clones in the sample, nearly 90% were seen once. The material was CD4+ T cells from peripheral blood mononuclear cells, obtained in the first trimester of pregnancy. The source of these receptors is a female donor with multiple sclerosis, enrolled in a pregnancy study.

The chain combines TRBV5-6 with TRBJ1-6; D remains ambiguous. CDR1 SGHDT and CDR2 YYEEEE come from the germline V gene. There are 16 residues in the CDR3. V lost 0 bases, J lost 8 bases, and 15 bases lay in between. The CDR3 sequence: CASSLDVGRRDSPLHF. In DNA, the CDR3 is TGTGCCAGCAGCTTGGATGTCGGCAGACGGGATTCACCCCTCCACTTT.

This chain links TRBV11-3 with TRBJ2-5; 12 nucleotides align to TRBD2. The CDR3 sequence is 16 residues long. CDR1 SGHNT and CDR2 YENEEA come from the germline V gene. Trimming took 1 base from V and 4 from J; bases not matched to a gene: 4. The CDR3 DNA sequence: TGTGCCAGCAGCTTAGCTGCTAGCGGGAGGGGAGAGACCCAGTACTTC. Its protein product is CASSLAASGRGETQYF.

The chain joins TRBV14 to TRBJ2-7, with 9 bases aligning to TRBD2. This CDR3 is 17 amino acids long. Per the germline V gene, CDR1 is SGHDN and CDR2 is FVKESK. V lost 4 bases, J lost 0 bases, and 10 bases stayed unmatched. CDR3 sequence: CASSRTRLAGSSYEQYF. CDR3 DNA sequence: TGTGCCAGCAGCCGGACAAGGCTAGCGGGGAGCTCCTACGAGCAGTACTTC.

CDR3 nucleotides: TGTGCCAGCAGTTTCGGAGGGGAGGCTTATGGCTACACCTTC. Its translation: CASSFGGEAYGYTF. The chain couples TRBV28 to TRBJ1-2, with a possible D match to TRBD1 (5 bases). Looked up from germline, CDR1 is MDHEN and CDR2 is SYDVKM. The V and J ends lost 3 bases and 5 bases respectively, with 13 bases between them. This CDR3 is built from 14 residues.

The chain combines TRBV14 with TRBJ1-1; D is unresolved. Germline CDR1 and CDR2: SGHDN and FVKESK. CDR3 length: 15 amino acids. The V end lost 5 bases, the J end lost 1 base, and 14 bases lay between the germline ends. The CDR3 reads CASSKRTGGNTEAFF. The CDR3 nucleotides are TGTGCCAGCAGCAAACGTACCGGAGGGAACACTGAAGCTTTCTTT.

The CDR3 protein is CSVEDRTGLSGYTF. The DNA of the CDR3 is TGCAGCGTTGAAGACCGGACAGGGCTGAGTGGCTACACCTTC. The chain joins TRBV29-1 to TRBJ1-2; 8 bases map to TRBD1. V lost 0 bases to trimming and J lost 7 bases; unmatched junction nucleotides: 7. Germline V gene lookup returns CDR1 SQVTM and CDR2 ANQGSEA. The CDR3 has 14 amino acids. Supplemented by reference TRBV29-1 and TRBJ1-2, the full variable domain reads SAVISQKPSRDICQRGTSLTIQCQVDSQVTMMFWYRQQPGQSLTLIATANQGSEATYESGFVIDKFPISRPNLTFSTLTVSNMSPEDSSIYLCSVEDRTGLSGYTFGSGTRLTVV.

The V and J genes are TRBV27 and TRBJ2-6; 9 bases match TRBD1. V was pared by 6 bases and J by 1 base, with 10 bases of the junction left unmatched. CDR1 MNHEY and CDR2 SMNVEV come from the germline V gene (reference sequence). CDR3 length: 18 residues. The CDR3 loop reads CASSRGQGSYSGANVLTF. The CDR3 DNA reads as TGTGCCAGCAGCCGAGGACAGGGGTCTTATTCTGGGGCCAACGTCCTGACTTTC.

This sequence joins TRBV5-1 and TRBJ1-4, with D possibly matching TRBD1 (5 bases). V dropped 4 bases and J dropped 6 bases, with 16 bases sitting between them. CDR1 is SGHRS, CDR2 YFSETQ, per germline. This CDR3 has 15 amino acids. CDR3 DNA: TGCGCCAGCAGCGCGACGGGGCGCGGGGATGAAAAACTGTTTTTT. It encodes CASSATGRGDEKLFF.

As DNA, the CDR3 is TGTGCCAGCTCTCCAGTTCGGGATCGCTCTGGAAACACCATATATTTT. Translating it yields CASSPVRDRSGNTIYF. V is TRBV18 and J is TRBJ1-3; no clear D gene. The CDR3 has 16 residues. Germline V CDR1 and CDR2: KGHSH, LQKENI. V was shortened by 6 bases and J by 0 bases, with 15 bases between the two germline ends.

The J gene is TRBJ2-2, the V gene TRBV6-4; D unresolved. Germline-derived CDR1 and CDR2 are MRHNA and SNTAGT. The CDR3 consists of 14 residues. V lost 3 bases and J lost 3, with 8 bases in between. This CDR3 is CASSDGPDTGELFF. The CDR3 DNA sequence: TGTGCCAGCAGTGATGGGCCGGACACCGGGGAGCTGTTTTTT.

This clone has a single count. J is TRBJ2-6 and V is TRBV5-1; D call uncertain. Germline CDR1 and CDR2: SGHRS and YFSETQ. Trimming shortened V by 0 bases and J by 0 bases, and 4 bases separated the two germline ends. This CDR3 has 15 residues. The CDR3 loop is CASSLVGSGANVLTF. For the CDR3, the DNA is TGCGCCAGCAGCTTGGTCGGCTCTGGGGCCAACGTCCTGACTTTC.

This clone turned up a few times. The chain employs TRBV4-2 and TRBJ1-5; a possible D gene is TRBD1 (5 bases). CDR1 and CDR2 (germline): LGHNA, YNFKEQ. CDR3 length: 13 residues. V was cut by 5 bases and J by 5 bases, with 10 bases left in between. The CDR3 sequence: CASSEGRHQPQHF. CDR3 DNA: TGTGCCAGCAGCGAGGGGAGGCATCAGCCCCAGCATTTT.

The chain links TRBV7-2 to TRBJ1-2; TRBD1 matches 7 bases. Germline V CDR1 and CDR2: SGHTA, FQGNSA. The CDR3 extends over 14 amino acids. Unmatched junction bases numbered 4, after V lost 0 bases and J lost 6 bases. The CDR3 here is CASSLADRLDGYTF. CDR3 DNA: TGTGCCAGCAGCTTAGCGGACAGGCTAGATGGCTACACCTTC.

The rearrangement joins TRBV27 to TRBJ2-7, with 8 bases identical to TRBD1. The CDR3 runs to 15 residues. Germline CDR1 MNHEY, CDR2 SMNVEV (reference sequence). V lost 0 bases, J lost 4 bases, and 5 bases stayed unmatched. The CDR3 reads CASSLSWTGFYEQYF. DNA of the CDR3: TGTGCCAGCAGTTTATCCTGGACAGGGTTTTACGAGCAGTACTTC.

Here the CDR3 DNA reads TGTGCCAGCAGTGAAGCTGGCAGGGCCGCGGACACCATATATTTT. The encoded protein is CASSEAGRAADTIYF. The chain employs TRBV6-1 and TRBJ1-3; tentatively, D is TRBD1 (5 bases). The CDR3 sequence is 15 residues long. Germline V lookup: CDR1 MNHNS, CDR2 SASEGT. V lost 0 bases to trimming and J lost 8 bases, with 14 bases between them.

This chain connects TRBV18 to TRBJ2-3; TRBD2 matches at 7 bases. The CDR3 length is 16 residues. J gave up 0 bases and V 3 bases, and 6 bases lay outside the gene matches. CDR1 and CDR2 (germline): KGHSH, LQKENI. CDR3 bases: TGTGCCAGCTCACCCGTAGCGGGTACAAGCACAGATACGCAGTATTTT. This codes for CASSPVAGTSTDTQYF.

The chain joins TRBV5-4 to TRBJ2-5; 12 nucleotides match TRBD2. Germline CDR1 reads SGHNT; CDR2 reads YYREEE (reference sequence). V was clipped by 4 bases and J by 4 bases; unmatched bases: 2. This CDR3 contains 14 residues. The CDR3 bases are TGTGCCAGCAGCCTGACTAGCGGGAGAGAGACCCAGTACTTC. Protein: CASSLTSGRETQYF.

The CDR3 nucleotides read TGTGCCAGCAGCTCCAAGACAGGGTTCATCGACGAGCAGTACTTC. It translates to CASSSKTGFIDEQYF. The chain combines TRBV7-2 with TRBJ2-7, with 7 bases fitting TRBD1. V was pared by 4 bases and J by 5 bases, with 11 bases of the junction left unmatched. CDR1 SGHTA and CDR2 FQGNSA come from the germline V gene. The CDR3 extends over 15 amino acids.

The table lists this clone with a few counts. The chain joins TRBV9 to TRBJ1-1, with D maybe TRBD1 (6 bases). CDR1 is SGDLS, CDR2 YYNGEE, per germline. Trimming removed 4 bases at V and 1 base at J, with 14 bases between. The CDR3 is 15 residues long. CDR3 sequence: CASSPQQGWNTEAFF. DNA for the CDR3: TGTGCCAGCAGCCCTCAACAGGGTTGGAACACTGAAGCTTTCTTT. The full variable domain, its missing parts supplied by reference TRBV9 and TRBJ1-1, is DSGVTQTPKHLITATGQRVTLRCSPRSGDLSVYWYQQSLDQGLQFLIQYYNGEERAKGNILERFSAQQFPDLHSELNLSSLELGDSALYFCASSPQQGWNTEAFFGQGTRLTVV.

J is TRBJ2-7 and V is TRBV19; D is undetermined. V lost 1 base, J lost 3 bases, and 10 bases lay in between. This CDR3 is 14 amino acids long. CDR1 is LNHDA, CDR2 SQIVND, per germline (reference sequence). In DNA form, the CDR3 reads TGTGCCAGTAGTATAGCGATTACCAGCTACGAGCAGTACTTC. Translating it yields CASSIAITSYEQYF.

The chain is built from TRBV5-4 and TRBJ1-2; D call uncertain. This CDR3 region has 13 residues. Germline loops: CDR1 SGHNT, CDR2 YYREEE (reference sequence). The V and J ends lost 1 base and 5 bases respectively, with 9 bases between them. This CDR3 is CASSLSGDYGYTF. CDR3 DNA: TGTGCCAGCAGCTTGAGCGGAGATTATGGCTACACCTTC.

The gene calls are TRBV11-2 and TRBJ2-3, with TRBD2 identical over 8 bases. Looked up from germline, CDR1 is SGHAT and CDR2 is FQNNGV. V was pared by 5 bases and J by 6 bases, with 7 bases of the junction left unmatched. CDR3 length: 14 amino acids. The CDR3 loop reads CASSPGLVYDTQYF. For the CDR3, the DNA is TGTGCCAGCAGCCCGGGACTAGTGTACGATACGCAGTATTTT.

V usage is TRBV10-1 and J usage is TRBJ2-1, with TRBD2 identical over 9 bases. The CDR3 is made up of 15 amino acids. V lost 4 bases to trimming and J lost 10 bases; unmatched junction nucleotides: 11. Germline values: CDR1 WNHNN, CDR2 SYGVQD (reference sequence). Here the CDR3 DNA reads TGCGCCAGCAGTGTGTGGCGGGAGGGCCTCGGGGAGCAGTTCTTC. Its protein product is CASSVWREGLGEQFF.

The chain uses TRBV27 and TRBJ2-5; D is possibly TRBD2 (6 bases). Germline V gene lookup returns CDR1 MNHEY and CDR2 SMNVEV (reference sequence). Deletions cut 3 bases from V and 1 base from J, with 9 bases between. The CDR3 contains 14 residues. In DNA form, the CDR3 reads TGTGCCAGCAGTTTTGGGAGGTCCCAAGAGACCCAGTACTTC. Protein product: CASSFGRSQETQYF.

This clone was observed a few times. V usage is TRBV6-1 and J usage is TRBJ2-7; 8 nucleotides match TRBD1. This CDR3 spans 14 amino acids. J was trimmed by 1 base and V by 5 bases; bases with no gene match: 4. CDR1 is MNHNS and CDR2 is SASEGT in the germline V gene. Here the CDR3 reads CASSPDRVSYEQYF. The CDR3 DNA reads as TGTGCCAGCAGTCCGGACAGGGTGTCCTACGAGCAGTACTTC.